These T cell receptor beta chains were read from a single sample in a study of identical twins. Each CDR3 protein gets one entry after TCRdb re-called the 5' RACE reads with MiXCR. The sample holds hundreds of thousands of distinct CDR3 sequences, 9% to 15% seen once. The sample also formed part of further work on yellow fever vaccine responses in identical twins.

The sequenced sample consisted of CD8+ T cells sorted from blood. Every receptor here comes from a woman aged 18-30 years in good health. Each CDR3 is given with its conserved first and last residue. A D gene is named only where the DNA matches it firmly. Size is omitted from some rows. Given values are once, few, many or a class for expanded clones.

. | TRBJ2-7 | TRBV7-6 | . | TGTGCCAGCAGCTTACGAGGGGAGGCCGAGCAGTACTTC | CASSLRGEAEQYF
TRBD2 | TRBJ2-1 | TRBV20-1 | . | TGCAGTGCTAGTCAGACCGGGTACTCCAGCGGGGGGCCCCTATACAATGAGCAGTTCTTC | CSASQTGYSSGGPLYNEQFF
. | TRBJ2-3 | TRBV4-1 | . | TGCGCCAGCAGCCCCGGGTTTACAGATACGCAGTATTTT | CASSPGFTDTQYF
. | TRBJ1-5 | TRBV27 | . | TGTGCCAGCGGGACCTTGGGGGGCCCTCAGCCCCAGCATTTT | CASGTLGGPQPQHF
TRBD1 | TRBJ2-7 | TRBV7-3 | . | TGTGCCAGCAGCGTAACAGGGGGCGCAGCCGAGCAGTACTTC | CASSVTGGAAEQYF
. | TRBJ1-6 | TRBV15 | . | TGTGCCACCAGCATCGACATTGCAGTTAATTCACCCCTCCACTTT | CATSIDIAVNSPLHF
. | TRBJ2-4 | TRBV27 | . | TGTGCCAGCAGTTTAAGTGGATCGACCAAAAACATTCAGTACTTC | CASSLSGSTKNIQYF
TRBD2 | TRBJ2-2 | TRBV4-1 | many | TGCGCCAGCAGCCAAGATACAGCGGGGAAACCCACCGGGGAGCTGTTTTTT | CASSQDTAGKPTGELFF
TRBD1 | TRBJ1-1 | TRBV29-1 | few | TGCAGCGTTGAGACAGGGAGGGGTGAAGCTTTCTTT | CSVETGRGEAFF
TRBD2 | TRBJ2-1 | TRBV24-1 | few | TGTGCCACCAGTGATTCTAGCGGAGCGTACAATGAGCAGTTCTTC | CATSDSSGAYNEQFF
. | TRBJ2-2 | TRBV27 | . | TGTGCCAGCAGTTTTGACCTTAGGAGGGAGCTGTTTTTT | CASSFDLRRELFF
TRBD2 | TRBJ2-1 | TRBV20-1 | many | TGCAGTGCTAGAGACCGGACTAGCGGAAACAATGAGCAGTTCTTC | CSARDRTSGNNEQFF
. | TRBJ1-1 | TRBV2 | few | TGTGCCAGCATTAGATCTGTAGAGAACACTGAAGCTTTCTTT | CASIRSVENTEAFF
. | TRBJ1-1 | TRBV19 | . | TGTGCCAGTAGTATAGCGCGCACTGAAGCTTTCTTT | CASSIARTEAFF
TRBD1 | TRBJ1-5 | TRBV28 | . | TGTGCCAGCAGTTGGACAGGGACAAATCAGCCCCAGCATTTT | CASSWTGTNQPQHF
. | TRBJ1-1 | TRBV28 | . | TGTGCCAGCGCCTTAGGACGGCTGAACACTGAAGCTTTCTTT | CASALGRLNTEAFF
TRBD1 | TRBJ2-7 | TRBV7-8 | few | TGTGCCAGCAGCTTAAAAACAGGGGTGAAGTACGAGCAGTACTTC | CASSLKTGVKYEQYF
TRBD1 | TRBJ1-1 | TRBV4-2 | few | TGTGCCAGCAGCCAAGAAGAGGGGGCGCGGAACACTGAAGCTTTCTTT | CASSQEEGARNTEAFF
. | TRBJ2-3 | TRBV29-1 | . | TGCAGCGTTGGGTTTGGGCGGACTAGCACAGATACGCAGTATTTT | CSVGFGRTSTDTQYF
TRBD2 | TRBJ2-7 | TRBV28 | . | TGTGCCAGCAGTTTGGTACTAGCGGGAGCAGGAGAGCAGTACTTC | CASSLVLAGAGEQYF
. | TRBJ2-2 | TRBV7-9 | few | TGTGCCAGCAGCTTCGGTGGTGGCGGGGAGCTGTTTTTT | CASSFGGGGELFF
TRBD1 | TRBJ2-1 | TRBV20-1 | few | TGCAGTGCTAGGGACAGGGGGGAGTTCTTC | CSARDRGEFF
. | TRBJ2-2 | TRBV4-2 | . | TGTGCCAGCAGCCAAGGGACCCTAGGCCCCGGGGAGCTGTTTTTT | CASSQGTLGPGELFF
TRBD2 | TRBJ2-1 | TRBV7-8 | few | TGTGCCAGCAGCCCGAAGCGGGGGACCTACAATGAGCAGTTCTTC | CASSPKRGTYNEQFF
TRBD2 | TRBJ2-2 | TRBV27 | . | TGTGCCAGCAGTCCGCCGGGGGGACTCAACACCGGGGAGCTGTTTTTT | CASSPPGGLNTGELFF
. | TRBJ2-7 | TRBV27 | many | TGTGCCAGCAGTCATACAGGGAGCGGCTACGAGCAGTACTTC | CASSHTGSGYEQYF
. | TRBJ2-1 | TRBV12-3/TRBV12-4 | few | TGTGCCAGCAGTTTAGGGGCATTACCCTCCTACAATGAGCAGTTCTTC | CASSLGALPSYNEQFF
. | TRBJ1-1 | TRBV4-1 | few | TGCGCCAGCAGCCAAGAACCAGGGGCCTGGGTCGCAGCTTTCTTT | CASSQEPGAWVAAFF
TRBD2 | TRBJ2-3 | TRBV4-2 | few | TGTGCCAGCAGACCGGGGGGGTATTGGACAGATACGCAGTATTTT | CASRPGGYWTDTQYF
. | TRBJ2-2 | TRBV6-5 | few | TGTGCCAGCAGTTACTCCGGGTCCCTTACCGGGGAGCTGTTTTTT | CASSYSGSLTGELFF
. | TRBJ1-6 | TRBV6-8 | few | TGTGCCAATACCCGGACAGCTAATTCACCCCTCCACTTT | CANTRTANSPLHF
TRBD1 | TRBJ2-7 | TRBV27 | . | TGTGCCAGCAGTTCGGGGACAGGGGATACGAGGGAGCAGTACTTC | CASSSGTGDTREQYF
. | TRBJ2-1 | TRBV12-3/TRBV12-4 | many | TGTGCCAGCAGCCCCCATGAGCAGTTCTTC | CASSPHEQFF
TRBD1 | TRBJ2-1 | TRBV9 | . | TGTGCCAGCAGCTCCACGACAGGGGACAATGAGCAGTTCTTC | CASSSTTGDNEQFF
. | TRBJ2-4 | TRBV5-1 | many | TGCGCCAGCAGCTTGGGACAGGAAAACATTCAGTACTTC | CASSLGQENIQYF
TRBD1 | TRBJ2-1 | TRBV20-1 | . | TGCAGTGCTAGGGGACCGGGACAGGGTATCGATGAGCAGTTCTTC | CSARGPGQGIDEQFF
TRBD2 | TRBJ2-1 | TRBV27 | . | TGTGCCAGCAGTTGGGTCGGGAGGTTGTACAATGAGCAGTTCTTC | CASSWVGRLYNEQFF
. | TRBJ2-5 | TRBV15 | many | TGTGCCACCAGCAGAGATTCGGCCACACAAAGACAAGAGACCCAGTACTTC | CATSRDSATQRQETQYF
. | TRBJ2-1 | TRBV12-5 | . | TGTGCTAGTGGTCCCGGCCATGAGCAGTTCTTC | CASGPGHEQFF
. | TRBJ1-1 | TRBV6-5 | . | TGTGCCAGCAGTTACACCGAGAGTGACACTGAAGCTTTCTTT | CASSYTESDTEAFF
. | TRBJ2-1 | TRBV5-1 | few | TGCGCCAGCAGCTTGCCCGAGACTAATACCAGGGATGAGCAGTTCTTC | CASSLPETNTRDEQFF
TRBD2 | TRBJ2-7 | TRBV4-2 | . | TGTGCCAGCAGCCAAGATCCGAGTAGCGGGAGTATGTACGAGCAGTACTTC | CASSQDPSSGSMYEQYF
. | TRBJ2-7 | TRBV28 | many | TGTGCCAGCAGTTTACTCGGCCGACCATACGAGCAGTACTTC | CASSLLGRPYEQYF
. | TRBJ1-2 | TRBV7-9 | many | TGTGCCAGCAGCTCTACCGACGGAGCAGGAGACTATGGCTACACCTTC | CASSSTDGAGDYGYTF
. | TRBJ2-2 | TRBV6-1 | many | TGTGCCAGCGGGAGGCTCAACACCGGGGAGCTGTTTTTT | CASGRLNTGELFF
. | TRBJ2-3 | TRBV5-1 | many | TGCGCCAGCAGCTTTGGGGGTCGCGGCACAGATACGCAGTATTTT | CASSFGGRGTDTQYF
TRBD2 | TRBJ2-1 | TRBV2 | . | TGTGCCAGCAGTGAATCTGGGAGGGCCGTCGATGAGCAGTTCTTC | CASSESGRAVDEQFF
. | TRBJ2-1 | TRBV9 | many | TGTGCCAGCAGCGTAGGGAACTCCGAGCAGTTCTTC | CASSVGNSEQFF
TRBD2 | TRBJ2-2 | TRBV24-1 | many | TGTGCCACCAGTGAGGGACTAGAGACCGGGGAGCTGTTTTTT | CATSEGLETGELFF
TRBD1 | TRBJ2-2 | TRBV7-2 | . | TGTGCCAGCAGCCTGACAGGGGCTAAAACCGGGGAGCTGTTTTTT | CASSLTGAKTGELFF